These 30 T cell receptor beta chains originate from one sample sequenced in a study of response to subunit inactivated influenza vaccine. TCRdb ran MiXCR on the RT-PCR reads and lists one entry per CDR3 protein. In the table there are about 700,000 distinct CDR3 sequences, approximately 15% of which are singletons. The sample here was PBMCs from blood, taken around two weeks before vaccination. Source of these receptors: a man aged 45-60 years who received an inactivated influenza vaccine.

This clonotype has a handful of counts. The chain joins TRBV5-5 to TRBJ2-5; 7 positions match TRBD2. The germline V gene has CDR1 SGHKS and CDR2 YYEKEE (reference sequence). Trimming removed 2 bases from V and 5 bases from J; junction bases left unmatched: 15. The CDR3 is made up of 17 amino acids. CDR3 protein: CASSLSSGDPIWETQYF. CDR3 sequence (DNA): TGTGCCAGCAGCTTATCCAGCGGGGATCCAATATGGGAGACCCAGTACTTC.

The chain links TRBV10-3 to TRBJ2-7; D may be TRBD1 (5 bases). Trimming cost V 8 bases and J 0 bases, with 14 bases left between them. Germline V gene sequence: CDR1 ENHRY, CDR2 SYGVKD. This CDR3 contains 14 residues. In nucleotides, the CDR3 is TGTGCCATCGGCCCCGACAGACGCTCCTACGAGCAGTACTTC. It translates to CAIGPDRRSYEQYF.

This clonotype was detected only a few times. V gene TRBV20-1 combines with J gene TRBJ1-5; D remains unclear. This CDR3 is 16 amino acids long. Germline V gene sequence: CDR1 DFQATT, CDR2 SNEGSKA (reference sequence). V was trimmed by 0 bases and J by 0 bases, leaving 12 bases between them. The CDR3 DNA reads TGCAGTGCTAGAGATTCTCAGTGGCATAGCAATCAGCCCCAGCATTTT. It encodes CSARDSQWHSNQPQHF.

In its sample, this clonotype was seen many times. This rearrangement joins TRBV28 to TRBJ1-4; D remains unclear. CDR3 length equals 18 residues. Germline CDR1 reads MDHEN; CDR2 reads SYDVKM. With 3 bases removed from V and 0 bases from J, the gap between germline ends came to 17 bases. The CDR3 DNA is TGTGCCAGCAGTTTTAGCTGGGCACTATCAGCAACTAATGAAAAACTGTTTTTT. Its translation: CASSFSWALSATNEKLFF. The variable domain in full, completed from reference TRBV28 and TRBJ1-4, reads DVKVTQSSRYLVKRTGEKVFLECVQDMDHENMFWYRQDPGLGLRLIYFSYDVKMKEKGDIPEGYSVSREKKERFSLILESASTNQTSMYLCASSFSWALSATNEKLFFGSGTQLSVL.

V and J are TRBV14 and TRBJ2-2, with D unclear. The V end was cut by 8 bases, the J end by 4 bases, with 11 bases between. The CDR3 extends over 13 amino acids. Germline CDR1 and CDR2: SGHDN and FVKESK. CDR3 nucleotides: TGTGCCAGCGCGGCGCTTTTCACCGGGGAGCTGTTTTTT. It translates to CASAALFTGELFF. Full variable domain (remainder filled in from reference TRBV14 and TRBJ2-2): EAGVTQFPSHSVIEKGQTVTLRCDPISGHDNLYWYRRVMGKEIKFLLHFVKESKQDESGMPNNRFLAERTGGTYSTLKVQPAELEDSGVYFCASAALFTGELFFGEGSRLTVL.

V and J are TRBV28 and TRBJ2-1; 9 bases match TRBD2. The germline V gene has CDR1 MDHEN and CDR2 SYDVKM. The CDR3 has 18 residues. J lost 2 bases, V lost 2 bases, and 10 bases had no gene match. The CDR3 reads CASSLTPSSGITYNEQFF. DNA of the CDR3: TGTGCCAGCAGTTTAACCCCTTCTAGCGGGATTACCTACAATGAGCAGTTCTTC.

The chain is built from TRBV18 and TRBJ2-1; D might be TRBD1 or TRBD2, each matching 5 bases. CDR1 and CDR2 (germline): KGHSH, LQKENI. V was clipped by 3 bases and J by 9 bases, with 15 bases between them. This CDR3 is built from 14 residues. The CDR3 is CASSPGTNGGEQFF. The CDR3 region has the DNA TGTGCCAGCTCACCTGGGACCAACGGAGGTGAGCAGTTCTTC.

This clonotype has more than one count but fewer than ten. The rearrangement links TRBV6-1 to TRBJ1-2; D gene ambiguous. This CDR3 spans 14 amino acids. Trimming removed 8 bases from V and 8 bases from J, with 21 bases in between. Germline V gives CDR1 MNHNS, CDR2 SASEGT. The CDR3 coding sequence is TGTGCCAGCGAGGTTGGGGATGGGAGTCGGGGCTACACCTTC. Amino acids: CASEVGDGSRGYTF.

This clonotype was detected a few times. The chain joins TRBV2 to TRBJ2-5; D gene ambiguous. Germline V CDR1 and CDR2: SNHLY, FYNNEI. Trimming stripped 5 bases from V and 5 bases from J, with 12 bases between. The CDR3 contains 13 residues. The CDR3 bases are TGTGCCAGCAGTCCGGAAAAGGAGGAGACCCAGTACTTC. Residues: CASSPEKEETQYF.

The rearrangement joins TRBV5-6 to TRBJ2-3; 10 bases line up with TRBD1. With V trimmed by 2 bases and J by 6 bases, 6 bases remained unmatched. CDR3 length: 15 residues. Germline V gene data show CDR1 as SGHDT and CDR2 as YYEEEE. The CDR3 spells CASSLVGQGGDTQYF. In DNA form, the CDR3 reads TGTGCCAGCAGCTTAGTTGGACAGGGGGGCGATACGCAGTATTTT.

About this clonotype itself: Mismatch with germline at one junction end may stem from a read error. This chain uses TRBV7-2 with TRBJ2-5; D not resolved. From germline, CDR1 is SGHTA and CDR2 FQGNSA. This CDR3 region has 13 residues. CDR3 protein: CVSSLSRPETQYF. CDR3 sequence (DNA): TGTGTCAGCAGCTTATCCCGACCAGAGACCCAGTACTTC.

There are a few counts of this clonotype. The V call is TRBV6-1, the J call TRBJ1-5; 7 positions match TRBD1. The ends lost 6 bases at V and 4 bases at J; junction bases unmatched: 6. The CDR3 runs to 14 residues. Germline assignment: CDR1 MNHNS and CDR2 SASEGT. The CDR3: CASSQDRANQPQHF. CDR3 nucleotide sequence: TGTGCCAGCAGCCAAGACAGGGCGAATCAGCCCCAGCATTTT.

The chain combines TRBV4-1 with TRBJ1-2; D gene uncertain. The CDR3 is 15 amino acids. V gave up 0 bases and J gave up 4 bases, with 12 bases separating them. Germline assignment: CDR1 MGHRA and CDR2 YSYEKL. The CDR3 DNA reads as TGCGCCAGCAGCCAAGAGTTGGCAGCAAGCTATGGCTACACCTTC. It encodes CASSQELAASYGYTF.

The chain carries TRBV11-2 and TRBJ2-3, with D maybe TRBD1 (5 bases). The CDR3 contains 16 residues. V was pared by 7 bases and J by 3 bases, with 20 bases between. Germline V lookup: CDR1 SGHAT, CDR2 FQNNGV. The CDR3 DNA reads as TGTGCCAGCAACTCACCCCCCGGTCCAGGGACAGATACGCAGTATTTT. Protein sequence: CASNSPPGPGTDTQYF.

Only a few counts were recorded for this clonotype. The chain is built from TRBV6-2 or TRBV6-3 and TRBJ2-2; 8 bases line up with TRBD2. CDR1 MNHEY and CDR2 SVGEGT come from the germline V gene. V shed 6 bases and J 3 bases; nucleotides not matched to a gene: 6. The CDR3 is made up of 15 amino acids. CDR3 residues: CASRPTSEYTGELFF. DNA for the CDR3: TGTGCCAGCAGGCCGACTAGCGAGTACACCGGGGAGCTGTTTTTT.

This clonotype came up a few times. J is TRBJ2-1 and V is TRBV15; possibly TRBD1 for D (5 bases). The germline V and J ends were trimmed by 5 bases and 0 bases, with 11 bases remaining between them. CDR1 LNHNV and CDR2 YYDKDF come from the germline V gene (reference sequence). The CDR3 contains 15 residues. The CDR3 loop is CATSLDRSSYNEQFF. The CDR3 DNA is TGTGCCACCAGCCTCGACAGAAGCTCCTACAATGAGCAGTTCTTC.

V is TRBV2 and J is TRBJ2-3, with D perhaps matching TRBD1 (7 bases). The CDR3 loop spans 15 amino acids. The germline V and J ends were trimmed by 10 bases and 4 bases, with 21 bases remaining between them. The V gene's germline CDR1 is SNHLY and CDR2 FYNNEI. The CDR3 DNA follows: TGTGCCACTGACAGGGCCCTCGGGGGTTCAGATACGCAGTATTTT. The encoded protein is CATDRALGGSDTQYF.

The chain employs TRBV6-1 and TRBJ2-2, with 7 bases identical to TRBD2. The CDR3 has 15 amino acids. Losses at the gene ends were 6 bases for V and 5 bases for J; bases not matched to a gene: 9. Germline V gene sequence: CDR1 MNHNS, CDR2 SASEGT. DNA for the CDR3: TGTGCCAGCAGAGGTGGCGGGAGAAAGACCGGGGAGCTGTTTTTT. This translates into CASRGGGRKTGELFF.

The sample holds many counts of this clonotype. This sequence joins TRBV10-3 and TRBJ2-1, with 7 bases fitting TRBD1. Germline CDR1 and CDR2: ENHRY and SYGVKD. The CDR3 consists of 13 residues. V dropped 8 bases and J dropped 6; count of bases not matched to a gene: 7. CDR3 nucleotides: TGTGCCATCCCAGGGGCAGGGGGCAATGAGCAGTTCTTC. It is translated as CAIPGAGGNEQFF.

This clonotype has a handful of counts. One junction end disagrees with the germline gene, perhaps due to a read error. The chain employs TRBV27 and TRBJ2-1, with D tentatively TRBD1 (5 bases). The CDR3 is 13 residues long. From germline, CDR1 is MNHEY and CDR2 SMNVEV (reference sequence). The CDR3 region is CASSLSGPGGYRF. CDR3 in DNA: TGTGCCAGCAGTTTATCGGGGCCGGGCGGTTACAGGTTC.

The rearrangement links TRBV5-1 to TRBJ2-3; the D gene could be TRBD1 or TRBD2 (5 bases each). Trimming left V 2 bases short and J 1 base short, with 14 bases between. The CDR3 covers 16 residues. Germline CDR1 reads SGHRS; CDR2 reads YFSETQ. CDR3 in amino acids: CASSLGRGPRTDTQYF. CDR3 DNA sequence: TGCGCCAGCAGCTTAGGCCGGGGCCCTCGCACAGATACGCAGTATTTT. Looking up the rest from reference TRBV5-1 and TRBJ2-3 gives the full variable domain: KAGVTQTPRYLIKTRGQQVTLSCSPISGHRSVSWYQQTPGQGLQFLFEYFSETQRNKGNFPGRFSGRQFSNSRSEMNVSTLELGDSALYLCASSLGRGPRTDTQYFGPGTRLTVL.

J is TRBJ2-5 and V is TRBV6-1; TRBD1 might be the D (7 bases). Germline values: CDR1 MNHNS, CDR2 SASEGT. This CDR3 is 13 amino acids long. Trimming cost V 6 bases and J 7 bases, with 15 bases left between them. The CDR3 spells CASSQGGWGTQYF. The CDR3 region has the DNA TGTGCCAGCAGCCAGGGGGGATGGGGGACCCAGTACTTC.

The chain recombines TRBV5-5 with TRBJ2-7; the match to TRBD2 covers 10 bases. V was clipped by 1 base and J by 7 bases; unmatched bases: 14. CDR3 length: 17 amino acids. Germline loops: CDR1 SGHKS, CDR2 YYEKEE (reference sequence). The CDR3 DNA reads as TGTGCCAGCAGCTTGCGGGCTAGCGGGGGTCACTTGGGGGAGCAGTACTTC. Translated: CASSLRASGGHLGEQYF.

The sample holds a few counts of this clonotype. This chain joins TRBV6-1 and TRBJ1-5, with a tentative D call TRBD1 (6 bases). The V end lost 1 base, the J end lost 6 bases, and 16 bases lay between the germline ends. The CDR3 extends over 16 amino acids. Germline V lookup: CDR1 MNHNS, CDR2 SASEGT. CDR3: CASSEETPDRGQPQHF. CDR3 nucleotides: TGTGCCAGCAGTGAAGAGACCCCGGACAGAGGTCAGCCCCAGCATTTT.

In this sample, this clonotype turned up a few times. This chain links TRBV4-3 with TRBJ2-1; TRBD1 is a possible D gene (5 bases). Germline lookup yields CDR1 LGHNA and CDR2 YSLEER. V was clipped by 6 bases and J by 1 base, with 13 bases between them. This CDR3 is built from 15 residues. The CDR3 coding sequence is TGCGCCAGCAGTAAAAGGGCAGGGTCCTACAATGAGCAGTTCTTC. Amino acids: CASSKRAGSYNEQFF.

The chain recombines TRBV12-3 or TRBV12-4 with TRBJ1-2; 10 nucleotides line up with TRBD1. The CDR3 totals 13 residues. The V gene end was trimmed by 7 bases and the J gene end by 12 bases; junction bases not matched to a gene: 11. CDR3 sequence (DNA): TGTGCCAGCACCTCAGGGGACAGGGGTTCGCACACCTTC. This sequence encodes CASTSGDRGSHTF.

The V call is TRBV4-1, the J call TRBJ2-3; D unresolved. This CDR3 spans 15 amino acids. CDR1 and CDR2 from the germline V gene are MGHRA and YSYEKL. The germline V and J ends were trimmed by 3 bases and 3 bases, with 13 bases remaining between them. CDR3 in amino acids: CASSQGGFGTDTQYF. Written as DNA, the CDR3 is TGCGCCAGCAGCCAGGGTGGGTTTGGGACAGATACGCAGTATTTT.

The rearrangement links TRBV19 to TRBJ2-3, with a weak D call TRBD2 (5 bases). Germline lookup yields CDR1 LNHDA and CDR2 SQIVND (reference sequence). The CDR3 contains 12 residues. Trimming took off 8 bases at V and 6 bases at J, with 12 bases between the two ends. CDR3 amino acids: CASSEVLDTQYF. CDR3 nucleotides: TGTGCCAGTTCGGAGGTGTTGGATACGCAGTATTTT.

This clonotype occurred many times. J is TRBJ2-2 and V is TRBV5-1, with D hard to call. V lost 4 bases, J lost 0 bases, and 10 bases lay in between. This CDR3 is built from 15 residues. Germline V gene data show CDR1 as SGHRS and CDR2 as YFSETQ. CDR3 nucleotide sequence: TGCGCCAGCAGCCCCCCGGTCTCGAACACCGGGGAGCTGTTTTTT. It is translated as CASSPPVSNTGELFF.

The chain is built from TRBV7-2 and TRBJ1-2; 10 nucleotides line up with TRBD1. The J segment lost 7 bases and the V segment lost 3 bases, leaving 8 bases of the junction unmatched. The CDR3 runs 15 residues. CDR1 is SGHTA and CDR2 is FQGNSA in the germline V gene. In DNA, the CDR3 is TGTGCCAGCAGCTTTTCCGGGACAGGGGTACGTGGCTACACCTTC. Its translation: CASSFSGTGVRGYTF.